These T cell receptor beta chains were read from a single sample in a study of blood T cell repertoires in COVID-19. Clones were sequenced by immunoSEQ multiplex PCR, and TCRdb holds only the in-frame ones, with some missing. The profile shows some 410,000 clones, 88% of them singletons. Specimen: PBMCs or T cells enriched from blood (not recorded which). The receptors shown here come from a woman in her twenties or thirties with acute COVID-19. Both conserved end residues are part of each CDR3. The order of the fields is clone size, CDR3 length, V gene, J gene, D gene, CDR3 DNA, CDR3 protein. The D gene is left open where the match is weak. The listing skips clone size in some rows; elsewhere it reads once, few, many or a size class.

>once|13|TRBV19|TRBJ2-7|.
TGTGCCAGTAGCGGAGGGGACCCCTACGAGCAGTACTTC
CASSGGDPYEQYF
>.|13|TRBV12-3/TRBV12-4|TRBJ2-7|.
TGTGCCAGCAGTTTAGCGGAGCAGTACGAGCAGTACTTC
CASSLAEQYEQYF
>.|13|TRBV6-2/TRBV6-3|TRBJ1-1|.
TGTGCCAGCAGTTACCAGATGAACACTGAAGCTTTCTTT
CASSYQMNTEAFF
>.|15|TRBV7-2|TRBJ2-1|TRBD2
TGTGCCAGCAGCCAGTCGGGAGGCTCCTACAATGAGCAGTTCTTC
CASSQSGGSYNEQFF
>.|13|TRBV19|TRBJ1-4|TRBD1
TGTGCCAGTAGGAGGACAGGGCGTGAAAAACTGTTTTTT
CASRRTGREKLFF
>.|15|TRBV6-2/TRBV6-3|TRBJ2-7|TRBD1
TGTGCCAGCAGTTACTCCCCCGGGACAGGGGCGCAACAGTACTTC
CASSYSPGTGAQQYF
>few|11|TRBV19|TRBJ1-2|.
TGTGCCAGTAGTTTTCTCTACGGCTACACCTTC
CASSFLYGYTF
>.|15|TRBV7-9|TRBJ1-3|.
TGTGCCAGCAGCTTAGCTCGGCAGGGAATATACACCATATATTTT
CASSLARQGIYTIYF
>.|17|TRBV3-1/TRBV3-2|TRBJ2-1|TRBD2
TGTGCCAGCAGCCTCTATGGTAGCGGGGGCCGAAAGAATGAGCAGTTCTTC
CASSLYGSGGRKNEQFF
>.|19|TRBV19|TRBJ2-3|TRBD1
TGTGCCAGTAGCCTTTCCCCGGGACAGGGGATTCTTGCCACAGATACGCAGTATTTT
CASSLSPGQGILATDTQYF
>.|14|TRBV19|TRBJ2-5|.
TGTGCCAGTAGTACTCGGACAGCTCAAGAGACCCAGTACTTC
CASSTRTAQETQYF
>.|15|TRBV3-1/TRBV3-2|TRBJ2-5|TRBD2
TGTGCCAGCAGACAAACTAGCGGGGGCCTAGAGACCCAGTACTTC
CASRQTSGGLETQYF
>once|15|TRBV6-5|TRBJ2-7|TRBD1
TGTGCCAGCAGTTCCTGGACAGGGGGCACCTACGAGCAGTACTTC
CASSSWTGGTYEQYF